The rows below give T cell receptor beta chains drawn from one sample of a study of T cell changes during pregnancy in multiple sclerosis. Using immunoSEQ multiplex PCR, the repertoire was profiled, and TCRdb retains in-frame clones only, with some absent. This table holds tens of thousands of clones, about 92% found once. The starting material was CD4+ T cells from peripheral blood mononuclear cells, obtained in the third trimester of pregnancy. The receptors stem from a female donor with multiple sclerosis, enrolled in a pregnancy study. Each CDR3 is given with its conserved first and last residue. D genes are given only for firm matches. Clone size is stated in some rows and not others, as once, few, many or a class when expanded.

TRBV20-1,TRBJ1-2,TRBD1,-,TGCAGTGCAAAGGACAGGGCTGGCTACACCTTC,CSAKDRAGYTF
TRBV14,TRBJ2-2,-,-,TGTGCCAGCAGCCAAGTTGCGAGCGCGAACACCGGGGAGCTGTTTTTT,CASSQVASANTGELFF
TRBV5-1,TRBJ2-3,TRBD2,-,TGCGCCAGCACAAATAAAGCGGGAGGACTGATAGATACGCAGTATTTT,CASTNKAGGLIDTQYF
TRBV7-6,TRBJ2-7,TRBD2,-,TGTGCCAGCAGCTTACTAGCGGGAGGTGACGAGCAGTACTTC,CASSLLAGGDEQYF
TRBV10-3,TRBJ2-7,TRBD1,-,TGTGCCACCGGACAGGAAAACTCCTACGAGCAGTACTTC,CATGQENSYEQYF
TRBV2,TRBJ2-7,TRBD2,-,TGTGCCAGCAGTGAATCCGCTAGCGGGAGTTTGTACGAGCAGTACTTC,CASSESASGSLYEQYF
TRBV14,TRBJ2-1,TRBD2,-,TGTGCCAGCAGCCCCTTAGCGGGAACCTACAATGAGCAGTTCTTC,CASSPLAGTYNEQFF
TRBV5-3,TRBJ1-1,-,once,TGTGCCAGAAGCCAGGGAGGTAAGGGGGGGCTTAACACTGAAGCTTTCTTT,CARSQGGKGGLNTEAFF
TRBV28,TRBJ2-1,TRBD1,-,TGTGCCAGCAGTTTGGTAGGACAGGGCTTGCGGGGACAGTTCTTC,CASSLVGQGLRGQFF
TRBV15,TRBJ2-1,TRBD2,-,TGTGCCACCAGCAGAGAGTTGAGGGGCGGGAGGGCCATCAATGAGCAGTTCTTC,CATSRELRGGRAINEQFF
TRBV6-1,TRBJ1-2,-,once,TGTGCCAGCAGTGAACTCAGGGGCTATGGCTACACCTTC,CASSELRGYGYTF
TRBV6-1,TRBJ1-2,-,-,TGTGCCAGCAGTGAAGCGGTGGCAGGGTATGGCTACACCTTC,CASSEAVAGYGYTF
TRBV27,TRBJ1-1,TRBD1,-,TGTGCCAGCAGTTACGACAGGGGGGGAATAAGAGAAGCTTTCTTT,CASSYDRGGIREAFF
TRBV10-3,TRBJ1-1,-,-,TGTGCCATCAGTGAGTCGACAGAAGAGACTGAAGCTTTCTTT,CAISESTEETEAFF
TRBV10-1,TRBJ2-5,-,-,TGCGCCAGCAGGGACAGAGAAGAGACCCAGTACTTC,CASRDREETQYF
TRBV19,TRBJ1-5,TRBD1,once,TGTGCCAGTAGTCTCCTGGGACAGGGCTTCTATCAGCCCCAGCATTTT,CASSLLGQGFYQPQHF
TRBV2,TRBJ1-1,-,-,TGTGCCAGCAACATCATTACGAACACTGAAGCTTTCTTT,CASNIITNTEAFF
TRBV5-1,TRBJ2-3,-,once,TGCGCCAGCATGAAGAGGGTAGCAGATACGCAGTATTTT,CASMKRVADTQYF
TRBV6-6,TRBJ2-1,-,-,TGTGCCAGCAGTTACGACATTTCGGGGGTCTACAATGAGCAGTTCTTC,CASSYDISGVYNEQFF
TRBV7-2,TRBJ1-1,TRBD1,-,TGTGCCAGCAGCTTATACGGCAGGGGGCTGGGAGGGACTGAAGCTTTCTTT,CASSLYGRGLGGTEAFF
TRBV4-1,TRBJ2-3,TRBD1,once,TGCGCCAGCAGCCACGCGGACAGGGTCGGGGATACGCAGTATTTT,CASSHADRVGDTQYF
TRBV19,TRBJ2-3,TRBD1,-,TGTGCCAGTAGTATAGGACAGGGCCTCACAGATACGCAGTATTTT,CASSIGQGLTDTQYF
TRBV18,TRBJ1-2,TRBD1,-,TGTGCCAGCTCACCGGGACAGGGGGCTCCTGACTATGGCTACACCTTC,CASSPGQGAPDYGYTF
TRBV11-2,TRBJ1-2,-,-,TGTGCCAGCAGCTTAACAGGGCAAGGCTACACCTTC,CASSLTGQGYTF
TRBV28,TRBJ2-7,TRBD2,-,TGTGCCAGCAGTCAAGCGGGGTTAGAGCAGTACTTC,CASSQAGLEQYF
TRBV9,TRBJ2-2,TRBD1,-,TGTGCCAGCGGGACAGTATCGAACACCGGGGAGCTGTTTTTT,CASGTVSNTGELFF
TRBV30,TRBJ2-1,TRBD2,-,TGTGCCTGGAGGTCCCCTCGGGCTAGCGGGAGAGTTGGTGAGCAGTTCTTC,CAWRSPRASGRVGEQFF
TRBV4-3,TRBJ2-5,TRBD2,-,TGCGCCAGCAGCCAAGATAGCGGGAGGGGAGAGACCCAGTACTTC,CASSQDSGRGETQYF
TRBV4-3,TRBJ2-2,-,-,TGCGCCAGCAGCCAAGGGAGTAACACCGGGGAGCTGTTTTTT,CASSQGSNTGELFF
TRBV30,TRBJ2-7,TRBD1,-,TGTGCCTGGAGCCTCGGACAGGGGAGATCCTACGAGCAGTACTTC,CAWSLGQGRSYEQYF
TRBV19,TRBJ2-7,-,once,TGTGCCAGTAGTATAACTGCGTCGGCCTACGAGCAGTACTTC,CASSITASAYEQYF
TRBV25-1,TRBJ1-2,-,once,TGTGCCAGCAGCGAAACAGGGCAGTATGGCTACACCTTC,CASSETGQYGYTF
TRBV7-9,TRBJ1-4,-,-,TGTGCCAGCAGCTCACCAGGGGCGCCTAATGAAAAACTGTTTTTT,CASSSPGAPNEKLFF
TRBV9,TRBJ2-2,-,-,TGTGCCAGCAGCGGGAGGGCCGTCGCCGGGGAGCTGTTTTTT,CASSGRAVAGELFF
TRBV9,TRBJ1-3,-,-,TGTGCCAGCAGCGTAGGCGGCCTCAGCTCTGGAAACACCATATATTTT,CASSVGGLSSGNTIYF
TRBV11-1,TRBJ2-1,TRBD2,-,TGTGCCAGCAGCTTAGTAGCGGGAGGGGGTACCAATGAGCAGTTCTTC,CASSLVAGGGTNEQFF
TRBV19,TRBJ2-2,TRBD1,-,TGTGCCAGTACCCGACAGGGCGACACCGGGGAGCTGTTTTTT,CASTRQGDTGELFF
TRBV18,TRBJ1-1,TRBD1,-,TGTGCCAGCTCACTTCGGACAGGCCTCATGAACACTGAAGCTTTCTTT,CASSLRTGLMNTEAFF
TRBV11-3,TRBJ2-1,TRBD2,-,TGTGCCAGCAGCCCCGGACTAGCGGGAGCCCGCGATGAGCAGTTCTTC,CASSPGLAGARDEQFF
TRBV11-1,TRBJ2-5,-,-,TGTGCCAGCAGCTTAGGAGGCCCGGGGGAGACCCAGTACTTC,CASSLGGPGETQYF
TRBV5-1,TRBJ2-7,-,-,TGCGCCAGCAGCTTGGTCTCGGCGGCCGAGCAGTACTTC,CASSLVSAAEQYF
TRBV7-9,TRBJ2-5,TRBD1,-,TGTGCCAGCAGCTTAGGGACGGGACAGAAGATCCCCCAAGGAGAGACCCAGTACTTC,CASSLGTGQKIPQGETQYF
TRBV6-5,TRBJ2-7,TRBD1,-,TGTGCCAGCAGTTCCAACGACAGGGCGGGCGAGCAGTACTTC,CASSSNDRAGEQYF
TRBV5-1,TRBJ1-2,TRBD1,-,TGCGCCAGCAGCTTATCCGGGACAGGTGACTATGGCTACACCTTC,CASSLSGTGDYGYTF
TRBV21-1,TRBJ2-1,-,once,TGTGCCAGCAGGACATGTGAGCAGTTCTTC,CASRTCEQFF
TRBV2,TRBJ1-5,TRBD1,-,TGTGCCAGCAGTGAAGGGGACAGATATCAGCCCCAGCATTTT,CASSEGDRYQPQHF
TRBV2,TRBJ2-2,-,-,TGTGCCAGCAGGCGGCAGCCTATTAACACCGGGGAGCTGTTTTTT,CASRRQPINTGELFF
TRBV21-1,TRBJ2-1,-,-,TGTGCCAGCAGCCCACCGGGGTCCTACAATGAGCAGTTCTTC,CASSPPGSYNEQFF
TRBV21-1,TRBJ1-5,-,few,TGTGCCAGCAGCAGGGAGAAAAATCAGCCCCAGCATTTT,CASSREKNQPQHF
TRBV6-5,TRBJ2-7,-,-,TGTGCCAGCAGTTACGGGGGGGCGGGGGCCGAGCAGTACTTC,CASSYGGAGAEQYF
TRBV7-8,TRBJ2-3,-,once,TGTGCCAGCAGCCCATTCACACAGGGTACCACAGATACGCAGTATTTT,CASSPFTQGTTDTQYF
TRBV7-9,TRBJ1-1,TRBD1,-,TGTGCCAGCAGGGGGGACAGGGGAGCCACTGAAGCTTTCTTT,CASRGDRGATEAFF
TRBV27,TRBJ2-5,-,few,TGTGCCAGCAGTTTATTTGCCAAACCCACGGTTGGTGGGACCCAGTACTTC,CASSLFAKPTVGGTQYF
TRBV5-6,TRBJ1-1,TRBD1,once,TGTGCCAGCAGCTTCTGGGACAGGGTATTTACTGAAGCTTTCTTT,CASSFWDRVFTEAFF
TRBV6-5,TRBJ2-7,TRBD1,-,TGTGCCGGCGACAGGGATCAGACCTTGTACTTC,CAGDRDQTLYF
TRBV10-3,TRBJ1-2,TRBD1,-,TGTGCCATCAGTGAGGGTCCGACAGGGGCCTATGGCTACACCTTC,CAISEGPTGAYGYTF
TRBV6-1,TRBJ2-1,TRBD2,-,TGTGCCAGCAGCCATATAGCGGGATCCTACAATGAGCAGTTCTTC,CASSHIAGSYNEQFF
TRBV5-1,TRBJ2-6,-,once,TGCGCCAGCAGCTCCCCTGAATTAAGGGGTAGAAAACCCCCTTTAAGAACTGGGGCCAACGTCCTGACTTTC,CASSSPELRGRKPPLRTGANVLTF
TRBV6-5,TRBJ2-3,TRBD2,-,TGTGCCAGCAGTTTTACTAGCGTCACAGATACGCAGTATTTT,CASSFTSVTDTQYF
TRBV5-4,TRBJ2-1,TRBD2,-,TGTGCCAGCAGCTTGTCGCTAGCGGGACCCCCGGGCTCCTACAATGAGCAGTTCTTC,CASSLSLAGPPGSYNEQFF